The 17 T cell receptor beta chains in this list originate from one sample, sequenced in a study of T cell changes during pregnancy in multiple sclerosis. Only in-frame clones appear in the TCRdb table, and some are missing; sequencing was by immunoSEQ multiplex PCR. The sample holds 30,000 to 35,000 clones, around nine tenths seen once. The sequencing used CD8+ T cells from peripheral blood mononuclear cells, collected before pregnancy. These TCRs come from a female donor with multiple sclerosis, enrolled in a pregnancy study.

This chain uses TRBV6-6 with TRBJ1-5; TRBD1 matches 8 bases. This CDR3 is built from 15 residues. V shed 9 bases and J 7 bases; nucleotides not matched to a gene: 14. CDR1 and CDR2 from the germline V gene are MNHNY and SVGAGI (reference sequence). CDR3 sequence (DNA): TGTGCCAGTTTTCCGGGACAGGTCCCCCACCAGCCCCAGCATTTT. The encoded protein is CASFPGQVPHQPQHF.

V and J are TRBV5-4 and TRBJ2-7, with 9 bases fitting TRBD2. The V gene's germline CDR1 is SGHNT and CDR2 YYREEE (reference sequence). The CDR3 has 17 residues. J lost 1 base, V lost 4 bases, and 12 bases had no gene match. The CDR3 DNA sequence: TGTGCCAGCAGCCTGGGGTTTAGCGGGGGCTCTTCCTACGAGCAGTACTTC. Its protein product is CASSLGFSGGSSYEQYF. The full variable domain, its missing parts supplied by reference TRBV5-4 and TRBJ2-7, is ETGVTQSPTHLIKTRGQQVTLRCSSQSGHNTVSWYQQALGQGPQFIFQYYREEENGRGNFPPRFSGLQFPNYSSELNVNALELDDSALYLCASSLGFSGGSSYEQYFGPGTRLTVT.

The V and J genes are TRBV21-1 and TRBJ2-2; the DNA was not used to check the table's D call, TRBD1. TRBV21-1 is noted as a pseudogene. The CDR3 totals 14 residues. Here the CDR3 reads CASRGRVGAGELFF. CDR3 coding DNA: TGTGCCAGCAGAGGGCGTGTAGGGGCCGGGGAGCTGTTTTTT.

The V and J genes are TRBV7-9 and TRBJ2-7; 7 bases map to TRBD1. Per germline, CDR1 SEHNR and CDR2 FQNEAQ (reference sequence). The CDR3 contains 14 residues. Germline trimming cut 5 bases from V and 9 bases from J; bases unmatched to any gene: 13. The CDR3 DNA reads TGTGCCAGCAGCCCTCGGGACAGCGGCGGGTCGCAGTACTTC. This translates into CASSPRDSGGSQYF.

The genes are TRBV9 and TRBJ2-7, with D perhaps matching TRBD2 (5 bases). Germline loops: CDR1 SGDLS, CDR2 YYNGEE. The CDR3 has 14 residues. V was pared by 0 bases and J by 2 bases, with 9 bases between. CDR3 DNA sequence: TGTGCCAGCAGCGTAGATGGGAGAACCTACGAGCAGTACTTC. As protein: CASSVDGRTYEQYF.

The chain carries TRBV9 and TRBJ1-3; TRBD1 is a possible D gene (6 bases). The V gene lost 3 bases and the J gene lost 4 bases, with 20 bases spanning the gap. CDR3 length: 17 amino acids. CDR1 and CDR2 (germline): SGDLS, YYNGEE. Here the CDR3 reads CASSAIGGPRKGNTIYF. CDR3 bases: TGTGCCAGCAGCGCGATAGGGGGACCCCGTAAAGGAAACACCATATATTTT.

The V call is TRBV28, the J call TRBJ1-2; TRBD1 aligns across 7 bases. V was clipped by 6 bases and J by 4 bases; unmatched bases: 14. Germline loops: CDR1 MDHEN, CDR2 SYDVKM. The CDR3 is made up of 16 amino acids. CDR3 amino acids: CASSRTHRGIVYGYTF. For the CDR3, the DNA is TGTGCCAGCAGCCGAACCCACAGGGGTATAGTCTATGGCTACACCTTC.

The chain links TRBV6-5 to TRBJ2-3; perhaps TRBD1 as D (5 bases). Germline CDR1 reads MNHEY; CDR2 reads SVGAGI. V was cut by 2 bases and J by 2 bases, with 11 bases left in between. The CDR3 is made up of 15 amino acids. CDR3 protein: CASSYQGWVTDTQYF. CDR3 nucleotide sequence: TGTGCCAGCAGTTACCAGGGATGGGTCACAGATACGCAGTATTTT.

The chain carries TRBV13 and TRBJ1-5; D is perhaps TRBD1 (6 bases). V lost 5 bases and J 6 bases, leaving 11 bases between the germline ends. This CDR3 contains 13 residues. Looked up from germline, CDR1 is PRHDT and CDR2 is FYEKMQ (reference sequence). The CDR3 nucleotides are TGTGCCAGCAGCGTCAGGGGTCGTCAGCCCCAGCATTTT. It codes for CASSVRGRQPQHF. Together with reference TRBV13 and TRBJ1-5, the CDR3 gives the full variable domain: AAGVIQSPRHLIKEKRETATLKCYPIPRHDTVYWYQQGPGQDPQFLISFYEKMQSDKGSIPDRFSAQQFSDYHSELNMSSLELGDSALYFCASSVRGRQPQHFGDGTRLSIL.

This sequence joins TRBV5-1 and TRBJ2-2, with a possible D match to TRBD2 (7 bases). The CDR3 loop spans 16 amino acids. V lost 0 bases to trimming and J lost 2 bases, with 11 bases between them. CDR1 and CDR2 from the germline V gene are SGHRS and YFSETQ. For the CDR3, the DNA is TGCGCCAGCAGCTTGGCGGCGGGGGCTAACACCGGGGAGCTGTTTTTT. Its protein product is CASSLAAGANTGELFF.

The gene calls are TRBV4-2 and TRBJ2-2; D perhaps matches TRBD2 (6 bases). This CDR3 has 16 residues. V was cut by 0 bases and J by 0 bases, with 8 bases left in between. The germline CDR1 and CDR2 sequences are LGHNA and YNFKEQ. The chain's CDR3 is CASSQETRPNTGELFF. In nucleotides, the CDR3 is TGTGCCAGCAGCCAAGAGACTAGACCGAACACCGGGGAGCTGTTTTTT.

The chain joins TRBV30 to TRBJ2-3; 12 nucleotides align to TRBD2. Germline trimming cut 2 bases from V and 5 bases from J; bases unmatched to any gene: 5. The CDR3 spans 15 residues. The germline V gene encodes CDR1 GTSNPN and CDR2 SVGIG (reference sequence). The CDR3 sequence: CAWSPRTSGVDTQYF. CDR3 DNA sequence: TGTGCCTGGAGTCCCCGGACTAGCGGGGTAGATACGCAGTATTTT.

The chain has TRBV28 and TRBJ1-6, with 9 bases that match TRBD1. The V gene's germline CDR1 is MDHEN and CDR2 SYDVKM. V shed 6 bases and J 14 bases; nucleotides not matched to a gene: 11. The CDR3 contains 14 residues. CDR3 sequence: CASSVTGGLLALHF. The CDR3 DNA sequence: TGTGCCAGCAGCGTAACAGGGGGCCTGTTGGCCCTCCACTTT.

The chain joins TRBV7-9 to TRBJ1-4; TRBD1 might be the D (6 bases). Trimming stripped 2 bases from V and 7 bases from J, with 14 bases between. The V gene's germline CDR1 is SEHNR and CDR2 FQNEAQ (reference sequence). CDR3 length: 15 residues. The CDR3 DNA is TGTGCCAGCAGCTTACTCCCAGGGGTTGGTGAAAAACTGTTTTTT. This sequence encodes CASSLLPGVGEKLFF.

CDR3 coding DNA: TGTGCCAGCAGTTTTGAGGGGGCCATCAACGAGCAGTACTTC. It specifies CASSFEGAINEQYF. The chain is built from TRBV28 and TRBJ2-7, with TRBD1 identical over 7 bases. The CDR3 has 14 amino acids. In germline, CDR1 is MDHEN, CDR2 SYDVKM. Trimming took 3 bases from V and 5 from J; bases not matched to a gene: 7.

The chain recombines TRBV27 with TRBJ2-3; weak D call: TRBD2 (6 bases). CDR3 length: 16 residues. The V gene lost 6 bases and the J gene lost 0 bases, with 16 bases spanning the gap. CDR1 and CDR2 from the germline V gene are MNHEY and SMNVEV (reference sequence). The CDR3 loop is CASSRAAGTSTDTQYF. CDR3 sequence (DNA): TGTGCCAGCAGCCGGGCAGCGGGTACTAGCACAGATACGCAGTATTTT.

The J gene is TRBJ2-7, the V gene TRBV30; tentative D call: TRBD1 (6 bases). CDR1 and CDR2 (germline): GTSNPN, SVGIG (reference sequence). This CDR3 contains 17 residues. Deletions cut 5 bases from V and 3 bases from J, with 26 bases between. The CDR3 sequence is CAWDTMDSILGDYEQYF. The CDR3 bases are TGTGCCTGGGACACAATGGACAGCATCCTTGGGGACTACGAGCAGTACTTC.